These 18 T cell receptor beta chains came from one sample sequenced in a study of shared clonotypes between healthy human individuals. TCRdb keeps only in-frame clones here, not all; method: immunoSEQ multiplex PCR. The table includes fewer than 1.4 million clones, 70% to 80% detected once. Source material: memory CD4+ T cells from PBMCs. The subset was: CD45RA-negative fraction. The receptors derive from a young man in good health. Some clones in this sample may be carry-over from other donors' samples.

Concerning this clone: Mismatch with germline at one junction end may stem from a read error. The V gene is TRBV11-2, the J gene TRBJ2-7, with 9 positions matching TRBD2. CDR3 length: 13 residues. Germline V gene data show CDR1 as SGHAT and CDR2 as FQNNGV. CDR3 region: CATSSGRLSEQYF. CDR3 sequence (DNA): TGTGCCACCAGCAGCGGGAGGTTGTCCGAGCAGTACTTC. The full variable domain, rest sourced from reference TRBV11-2 and TRBJ2-7, is EAGVAQSPRYKIIEKRQSVAFWCNPISGHATLYWYQQILGQGPKLLIQFQNNGVVDDSQLPKDRFSAERLKGVDSTLKIQPAKLEDSAVYLCATSSGRLSEQYFGPGTRLTVT.

Regarding this clone: The identical CDR3 is also encoded by other nucleotide sequences in the sample. The chain combines TRBV29-1 with TRBJ2-2, with D possibly being TRBD1 (6 bases). The CDR3 has 13 residues. CDR1 is SQVTM, CDR2 ANQGSEA, per germline. V was cut by 2 bases and J by 5 bases, with 9 bases left in between. The chain's CDR3 is CSVEIRGTGELFF. The CDR3 nucleotides are TGCAGCGTTGAAATTAGGGGGACCGGGGAGCTGTTTTTT.

Concerning this clone: A read error may be the cause here, since a much bigger clone is one base away. The chain has TRBV10-3 and TRBJ1-1; 8 bases match TRBD1. V lost 11 bases to trimming and J lost 5 bases; unmatched junction nucleotides: 19. Germline loops: CDR1 ENHRY, CDR2 SYGVKD. The CDR3 consists of 16 residues. Here the CDR3 DNA reads TGTGCCGCCACAGGGGGTGCAAAATGGCGGTCAACTGAAGCTTTCTTT. Its translation is CAATGGAKWRSTEAFF.

The rearrangement uses TRBV6-5 and TRBJ1-4; possibly TRBD1 for D (6 bases). The germline V gene has CDR1 MNHEY and CDR2 SVGAGI. V was pared by 4 bases and J by 8 bases, with 17 bases between. The CDR3 covers 15 residues. The CDR3: CASSSTSEGGEKLFF. CDR3 nucleotides: TGTGCCAGCAGTTCGACCTCGGAAGGGGGGGAAAAACTGTTTTTT.

A word on this clone: The same CDR3 also results from other DNA sequences found in this sample. The chain combines TRBV5-1 with TRBJ1-3, with no clear D. Germline CDR1 is SGHRS and CDR2 is YFSETQ. V lost 0 bases and J lost 0, with 4 bases in between. The CDR3 spans 14 residues. Written as DNA, the CDR3 is TGCGCCAGCAGCTTGGGCCTCTCTGGAAACACCATATATTTT. Protein: CASSLGLSGNTIYF.

The chain carries TRBV10-3 and TRBJ2-3; 8 nucleotides agree with TRBD2. The CDR3 covers 16 residues. Per the germline V gene, CDR1 is ENHRY and CDR2 is SYGVKD. Germline trimming cut 2 bases from V and 4 bases from J; bases unmatched to any gene: 8. CDR3 sequence: CAISEGWREVADTQYF. DNA for the CDR3: TGTGCCATCAGTGAGGGGTGGCGGGAGGTGGCAGATACGCAGTATTTT.

The J gene is TRBJ2-2, the V gene TRBV30, with 8 nucleotides matching TRBD2. Germline values: CDR1 GTSNPN, CDR2 SVGIG (reference sequence). The V and J ends lost 2 bases and 7 bases, in that order; junction bases with no gene match: 9. The CDR3 has 15 residues. CDR3 in amino acids: CAWSPFSGMGGELFF. For the CDR3, the DNA is TGTGCCTGGAGTCCCTTTAGCGGGATGGGCGGGGAGCTGTTTTTT.

There are a few counts of this clone. The V and J genes are TRBV4-2 and TRBJ2-1, with TRBD2 as a possible D gene (5 bases). The CDR3 is made up of 13 amino acids. Trimming left V 1 base short and J 8 bases short, with 9 bases between. Looked up from germline, CDR1 is LGHNA and CDR2 is YNFKEQ. The CDR3 spells CASSQVRVDEQFF. CDR3 in DNA: TGTGCCAGCAGCCAAGTGCGGGTGGATGAGCAGTTCTTC.

This clone was picked up many times. CDR3 protein: CASSIGASQVTDTQYF. CDR3 coding DNA: TGTGCCAGTAGTATAGGCGCCTCGCAGGTCACAGATACGCAGTATTTT. J is TRBJ2-3 and V is TRBV19; D is unclear. With 1 base removed from V and 2 bases from J, the gap between germline ends came to 13 bases. This CDR3 spans 16 amino acids. CDR1 is LNHDA, CDR2 SQIVND, per germline (reference sequence).

V is TRBV25-1 and J is TRBJ2-7; 8 bases are shared with TRBD1. The germline gives CDR1 MGHDK, CDR2 SYGVNS. The CDR3 sequence is 14 residues long. The J segment lost 2 bases and the V segment lost 4 bases, leaving 4 bases of the junction unmatched. CDR3 sequence reads: CASSATGGAYEQYF. The DNA of the CDR3 is TGTGCCAGCAGTGCAACAGGGGGTGCCTACGAGCAGTACTTC.

J is TRBJ1-4 and V is TRBV4-2; tentatively, D is TRBD1 (6 bases). Deletions cut 3 bases from V and 6 bases from J, with 23 bases between. The CDR3 sequence is 18 residues long. Germline lookup yields CDR1 LGHNA and CDR2 YNFKEQ. This chain's CDR3 is CASSQQPRTEGSYEKLFF. CDR3 coding DNA: TGTGCCAGCAGCCAGCAGCCCCGGACAGAAGGGAGCTATGAAAAACTGTTTTTT.

This clone was observed many times. The chain links TRBV28 to TRBJ1-2; possibly TRBD1 for D (5 bases). V was shortened by 5 bases and J by 4 bases, with 14 bases between the two germline ends. The germline CDR1 and CDR2 sequences are MDHEN and SYDVKM. This CDR3 region has 14 residues. The CDR3: CASSTQLGGYGYTF. DNA of the CDR3: TGTGCCAGCAGTACCCAACTTGGGGGCTATGGCTACACCTTC.

In its sample, this clone was seen once. V is TRBV15 and J is TRBJ1-5; D not certain. The CDR3 is 13 residues long. The germline V gene has CDR1 LNHNV and CDR2 YYDKDF (reference sequence). V shed 3 bases and J shed 5 bases, with 8 bases lying between them. The CDR3: CATSSNIDQPQHF. The CDR3 bases are TGTGCCACCAGCAGTAATATTGATCAGCCCCAGCATTTT.

The gene calls are TRBV5-1 and TRBJ2-5; TRBD2 is a possible D gene (6 bases). V was cut by 4 bases and J by 5 bases, with 15 bases left in between. Per the germline V gene, CDR1 is SGHRS and CDR2 is YFSETQ. The CDR3 is made up of 14 amino acids. CDR3 nucleotide sequence: TGCGCCAGCAGCCCCGCGGCTAGCGATGAGACCCAGTACTTC. It specifies CASSPAASDETQYF. The full variable domain, completed using reference TRBV5-1 and TRBJ2-5, is KAGVTQTPRYLIKTRGQQVTLSCSPISGHRSVSWYQQTPGQGLQFLFEYFSETQRNKGNFPGRFSGRQFSNSRSEMNVSTLELGDSALYLCASSPAASDETQYFGPGTRLLVL.

The V gene is TRBV6-1, the J gene TRBJ2-2; 9 bases fit TRBD1. V shed 3 bases, J shed 6 bases, and the junction held 5 bases outside the gene matches. There are 15 residues in the CDR3. Germline lookup yields CDR1 MNHNS and CDR2 SASEGT. CDR3 in amino acids: CASSEGTGSAGELFF. The CDR3 DNA is TGTGCCAGCAGTGAGGGGACAGGGAGTGCCGGGGAGCTGTTTTTT.

The chain has TRBV7-8 and TRBJ1-4, with 8 bases aligning to TRBD1. This CDR3 is built from 15 residues. Germline CDR1 and CDR2: SGHVS and FQNEAQ. The J segment lost 7 bases and the V segment lost 5 bases, leaving 9 bases of the junction unmatched. The CDR3 spells CASSLRTGMFEKLFF. CDR3 nucleotide sequence: TGTGCCAGCAGCCTACGGACAGGGATGTTTGAAAAACTGTTTTTT. The whole variable domain, filled in from reference TRBV7-8 and TRBJ1-4, reads GAGVSQSPRYKVAKRGQDVALRCDPISGHVSLFWYQQALGQGPEFLTYFQNEAQLDKSGLPSDRFFAERPEGSVSTLKIQRTQQEDSAVYLCASSLRTGMFEKLFFGSGTQLSVL.

CDR3 coding DNA: TGCAGTGCCCACGGACTAGCGGGTTTGTTCTTC. Residues: CSAHGLAGLFF. The V call is TRBV20-1, the J call TRBJ2-1, with TRBD2 identical over 11 bases. V was clipped by 6 bases and J by 15 bases; unmatched bases: 7. The germline CDR1 and CDR2 sequences are DFQATT and SNEGSKA (reference sequence). The CDR3 length is 11 residues.

In the case of this clone: Additional DNA sequences in this sample encode the identical CDR3. The chain is built from TRBV4-2 and TRBJ1-1; D is undetermined. The V gene's germline CDR1 is LGHNA and CDR2 YNFKEQ. Trimming took 0 bases from V and 2 from J, leaving 4 bases between them. There are 13 residues in the CDR3. CDR3 coding DNA: TGTGCCAGCAGCCAAGATAGAAACACTGAAGCTTTCTTT. This translates into CASSQDRNTEAFF.